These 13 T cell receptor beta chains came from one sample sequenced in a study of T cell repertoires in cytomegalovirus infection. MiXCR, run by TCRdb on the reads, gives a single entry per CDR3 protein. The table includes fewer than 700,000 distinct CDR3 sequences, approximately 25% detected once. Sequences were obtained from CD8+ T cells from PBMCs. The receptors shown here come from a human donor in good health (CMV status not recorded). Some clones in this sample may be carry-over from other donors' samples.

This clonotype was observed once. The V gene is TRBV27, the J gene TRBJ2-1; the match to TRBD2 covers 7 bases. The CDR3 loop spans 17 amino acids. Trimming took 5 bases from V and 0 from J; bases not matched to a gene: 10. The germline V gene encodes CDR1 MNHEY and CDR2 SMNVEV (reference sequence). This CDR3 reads CASSRAGRVSSYNEQFF. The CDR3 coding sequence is TGTGCCAGCAGTCGAGCGGGGAGGGTTAGCTCCTACAATGAGCAGTTCTTC.

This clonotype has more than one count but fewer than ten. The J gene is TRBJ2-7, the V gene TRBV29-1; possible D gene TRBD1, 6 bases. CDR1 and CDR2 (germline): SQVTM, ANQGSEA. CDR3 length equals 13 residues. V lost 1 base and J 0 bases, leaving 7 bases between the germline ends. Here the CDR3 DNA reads TGCAGCGTTGAAGCGGACAGCTCCTACGAGCAGTACTTC. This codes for CSVEADSSYEQYF.

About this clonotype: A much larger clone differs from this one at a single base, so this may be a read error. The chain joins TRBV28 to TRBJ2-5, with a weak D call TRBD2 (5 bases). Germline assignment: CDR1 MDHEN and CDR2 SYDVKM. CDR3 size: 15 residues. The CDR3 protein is CVSGRRGSPQETQYF. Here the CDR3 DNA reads TGTGTCAGCGGTCGGCGCGGATCACCCCAGGAGACCCAGTACTTC.

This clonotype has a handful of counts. CDR3 DNA: TGTGCCAGCAAGGGATTTCCCGGGGAGCTGTTTTTT. It specifies CASKGFPGELFF. The chain links TRBV6-2 or TRBV6-3 to TRBJ2-2; D is ambiguous. Germline CDR1 MNHEY, CDR2 SVGEGT. This CDR3 comprises 12 residues. V lost 7 bases and J lost 6, with 9 bases in between.

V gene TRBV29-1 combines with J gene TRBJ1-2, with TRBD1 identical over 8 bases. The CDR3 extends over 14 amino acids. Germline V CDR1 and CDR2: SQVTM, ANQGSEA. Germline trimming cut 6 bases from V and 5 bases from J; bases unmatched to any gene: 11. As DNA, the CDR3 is TGCAGCGTGAGCCGCGACAGGGGCCTATATGGCTACACCTTC. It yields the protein CSVSRDRGLYGYTF.

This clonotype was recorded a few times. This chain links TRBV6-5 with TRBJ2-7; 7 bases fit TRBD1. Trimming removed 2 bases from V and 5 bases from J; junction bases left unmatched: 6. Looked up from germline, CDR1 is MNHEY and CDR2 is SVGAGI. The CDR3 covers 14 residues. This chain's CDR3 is CASSYLNRGHEQYF. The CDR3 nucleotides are TGTGCCAGCAGTTACCTAAATAGGGGGCACGAGCAGTACTTC.

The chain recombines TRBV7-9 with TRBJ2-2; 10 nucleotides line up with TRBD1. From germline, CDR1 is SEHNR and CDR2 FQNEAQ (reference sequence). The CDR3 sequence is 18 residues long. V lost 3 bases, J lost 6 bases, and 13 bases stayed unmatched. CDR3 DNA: TGTGCCAGCAGCTTTGCGCACCGCGGACAGGGGGGCGCCGGGGAGCTGTTTTTT. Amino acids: CASSFAHRGQGGAGELFF.

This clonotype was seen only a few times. DNA for the CDR3: TGTGCCAGCAGCGCCGCGGGGGTGACTCAGCCCCAGCATTTT. This sequence encodes CASSAAGVTQPQHF. The rearrangement joins TRBV11-2 to TRBJ1-5; tentative D call: TRBD1 (5 bases). From germline, CDR1 is SGHAT and CDR2 FQNNGV. The CDR3 consists of 14 residues. Deletions cut 5 bases from V and 6 bases from J, with 14 bases between.

As DNA, the CDR3 is TGCAGTGCTATGGGGGGCCTGGACAATGAGCAGTTCTTC. Protein sequence: CSAMGGLDNEQFF. The gene calls are TRBV20-1 and TRBJ2-1; the D call may be TRBD1 or TRBD2 (6 bases each). Between the trimmed V and J ends, which lost 4 bases and 5 bases, there was a span of 12 bases. This CDR3 has 13 amino acids. The V gene's germline CDR1 is DFQATT and CDR2 SNEGSKA (reference sequence).

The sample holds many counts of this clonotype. The CDR3 sequence is CASSSSGGYKNIQYF. DNA for the CDR3: TGTGCCAGCAGCTCTAGCGGGGGGTACAAAAACATTCAGTACTTC. J is TRBJ2-4 and V is TRBV7-8; 11 bases match TRBD2. The V and J ends lost 4 bases and 3 bases, in that order; junction bases with no gene match: 2. Germline CDR1 and CDR2: SGHVS and FQNEAQ. The CDR3 length is 15 residues. Filled out from reference TRBV7-8 and TRBJ2-4, the complete variable domain reads GAGVSQSPRYKVAKRGQDVALRCDPISGHVSLFWYQQALGQGPEFLTYFQNEAQLDKSGLPSDRFFAERPEGSVSTLKIQRTQQEDSAVYLCASSSSGGYKNIQYFGAGTRLSVL.

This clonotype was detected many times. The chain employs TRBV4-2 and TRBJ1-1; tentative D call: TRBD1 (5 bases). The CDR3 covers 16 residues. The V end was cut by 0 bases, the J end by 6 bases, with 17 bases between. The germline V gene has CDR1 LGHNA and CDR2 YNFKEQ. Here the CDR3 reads CASSQDARGRLAEAFF. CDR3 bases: TGTGCCAGCAGCCAAGATGCAAGGGGTAGGTTGGCTGAAGCTTTCTTT.

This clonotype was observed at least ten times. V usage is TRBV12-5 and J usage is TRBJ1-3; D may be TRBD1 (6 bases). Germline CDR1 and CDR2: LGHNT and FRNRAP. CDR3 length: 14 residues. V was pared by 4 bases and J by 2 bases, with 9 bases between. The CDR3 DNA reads TGTGCTAGTGGTTACAGGGTACCTGGAAACACCATATATTTT. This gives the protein CASGYRVPGNTIYF.

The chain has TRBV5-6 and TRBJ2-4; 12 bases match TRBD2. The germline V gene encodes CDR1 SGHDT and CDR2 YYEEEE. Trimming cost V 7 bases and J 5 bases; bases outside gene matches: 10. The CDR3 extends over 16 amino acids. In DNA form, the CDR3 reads TGTGCCAGCGACAACCTAGCGGGGGGGCCGGAAAACATTCAGTACTTC. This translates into CASDNLAGGPENIQYF.